A single sample gave rise to the 18 T cell receptor beta chains below, sequenced in a study of CD8+CD57+ T cells in acquired aplastic anemia. CDR3 and TCR beta VDJ profiling relied on genomic DNA as the template. TCRdb fed the reads into MiXCR, producing one record per CDR3 protein. The table includes about 290,000 distinct CDR3 sequences, around three fifths detected once. Those patients picked for sequencing had displayed CD8+CD57+ cell expansion on flow cytometry. The material sequenced was sorted CD4+, CD8+, or CD8+CD57+ T cells (not recorded which) from PBMCs. The origin of the receptors is a human donor with aplastic anemia.

This clonotype appeared many times. V gene TRBV19 combines with J gene TRBJ2-3, with 9 bases matching TRBD2. Germline values: CDR1 LNHDA, CDR2 SQIVND (reference sequence). The CDR3 runs 16 residues. The V segment lost 5 bases and the J segment 6 bases; nucleotides outside the gene matches: 12. This CDR3 is CASSDRGGAIWDTQYF. CDR3 sequence (DNA): TGTGCCAGTAGTGACCGCGGGGGGGCAATTTGGGATACGCAGTATTTT.

V usage is TRBV7-3 and J usage is TRBJ2-5, with TRBD1 matching over 9 bases. The germline V gene encodes CDR1 SGHTA and CDR2 FQGTGA. The CDR3 loop spans 16 amino acids. V lost 2 bases to trimming and J lost 2 bases; unmatched junction nucleotides: 6. The CDR3 sequence is CASSLAGTGIQETQYF. The CDR3 DNA reads TGTGCCAGCAGCTTAGCCGGGACAGGGATTCAAGAGACCCAGTACTTC.

V gene TRBV7-9 combines with J gene TRBJ1-2, with unresolved D. V was clipped by 4 bases and J by 9 bases, with 15 bases between them. The CDR3 totals 13 residues. Germline values: CDR1 SEHNR, CDR2 FQNEAQ (reference sequence). CDR3 coding DNA: TGTGCCAGCAGCTGGAGGTGGACTGAGCGCTACACCTTC. Protein: CASSWRWTERYTF. The full variable domain, rest sourced from reference TRBV7-9 and TRBJ1-2, is DTGVSQNPRHKITKRGQNVTFRCDPISEHNRLYWYRQTLGQGPEFLTYFQNEAQLEKSRLLSDRFSAERPKGSFSTLEIQRTEQGDSAMYLCASSWRWTERYTFGSGTRLTVV.

This clonotype was found once. A read error may account for a junction end that differs from germline. The DNA for the CDR3 is TGCGCCAGCAGCTTGGACCCTGGGCTGGGCGAGCAGTACTTC. It specifies CASSLDPGLGEQYF. The chain has TRBV7-9 and TRBJ2-7; D is ambiguous. In germline, CDR1 is SEHNR, CDR2 FQNEAQ (reference sequence). The CDR3 is 14 amino acids.

Here the CDR3 reads CASSQRLGGETQYF. The CDR3, as DNA: TGTGCCAGCAGCCAACGGCTAGGCGGGGAGACCCAGTACTTC. V usage is TRBV4-2 and J usage is TRBJ2-5; D is possibly TRBD2 (5 bases). Germline lookup yields CDR1 LGHNA and CDR2 YNFKEQ. With 2 bases removed from V and 5 bases from J, the gap between germline ends came to 12 bases. The CDR3 contains 14 residues.

The J gene is TRBJ2-3, the V gene TRBV9, with 11 bases aligning to TRBD2. Per germline, CDR1 SGDLS and CDR2 YYNGEE. The CDR3 sequence is 16 residues long. After removal of 4 bases from V and 2 bases from J, the junction contained 6 bases not matched to a gene. CDR3 DNA: TGTGCCAGCAGCTCGCGACTAGCGGGAAACACAGATACGCAGTATTTT. It encodes CASSSRLAGNTDTQYF.

The chain links TRBV2 to TRBJ2-7; 8 positions match TRBD1. CDR1 is SNHLY and CDR2 is FYNNEI in the germline V gene. The length of the CDR3 is 15 residues. The V segment lost 3 bases and the J segment 3 bases; nucleotides outside the gene matches: 7. DNA of the CDR3: TGTGCCAGCAGTGAGGAGACAGGGGAATACTACGAGCAGTACTTC. Translating gives CASSEETGEYYEQYF.

This chain uses TRBV5-1 with TRBJ2-7, with 12 bases lining up with TRBD2. Germline V gene lookup returns CDR1 SGHRS and CDR2 YFSETQ. V shed 0 bases, J shed 2 bases, and the junction held 6 bases outside the gene matches. The CDR3 has 17 residues. The CDR3 coding sequence is TGCGCCAGCAGCTTGGCGGGGACTAGCGGGCCAACCTACGAGCAGTACTTC. It is translated as CASSLAGTSGPTYEQYF.

The rearrangement links TRBV14 to TRBJ2-2, with 10 bases fitting TRBD2. Looked up from germline, CDR1 is SGHDN and CDR2 is FVKESK. This CDR3 has 16 amino acids. V shed 4 bases, J shed 4 bases, and the junction held 6 bases outside the gene matches. CDR3 loop: CASSLSEREGTGELFF. In DNA, the CDR3 is TGTGCCAGCAGCCTATCCGAGCGGGAGGGCACCGGGGAGCTGTTTTTT.

This clonotype has a handful of counts. CDR3 sequence: CATSDRRGYNEQFF. The CDR3 bases are TGTGCCACCAGTGATCGGAGGGGGTACAATGAGCAGTTCTTC. The chain recombines TRBV24-1 with TRBJ2-1, with D perhaps TRBD1 or TRBD2 (6 bases each). The germline V gene has CDR1 KGHDR and CDR2 SFDVKD. V lost 3 bases to trimming and J lost 4 bases, with 9 bases between them. The CDR3 is 14 residues long.

The rearrangement joins TRBV19 to TRBJ1-1; 8 bases fit TRBD1. CDR1 and CDR2 from the germline V gene are LNHDA and SQIVND (reference sequence). The CDR3 spans 13 residues. V lost 7 bases and J lost 9; bases outside the gene matches: 10. The chain's CDR3 is CASMSGTGGKAFF. CDR3 nucleotides: TGTGCCAGTATGTCCGGGACAGGAGGCAAAGCTTTCTTT.

This clonotype was counted many times. V is TRBV29-1 and J is TRBJ2-7; either TRBD1 or TRBD2 may supply D (6 bases each). This CDR3 has 17 residues. The V gene's germline CDR1 is SQVTM and CDR2 ANQGSEA. The ends were cut back, 1 base at V and 2 bases at J, with 21 bases in the middle. The CDR3 region has the DNA TGCAGCGTTGAAGCCCGGAGGGACATCGCGGAGACCTACGAGCAGTACTTC. It specifies CSVEARRDIAETYEQYF.

This rearrangement joins TRBV24-1 to TRBJ2-7; maybe TRBD1 (6 bases). Looked up from germline, CDR1 is KGHDR and CDR2 is SFDVKD. V lost 4 bases to trimming and J lost 2 bases, with 17 bases between them. The CDR3 has 16 amino acids. The CDR3 sequence is CATSEPAGARPYEQYF. The CDR3 nucleotides are TGTGCCACCAGTGAACCGGCAGGGGCTAGACCCTACGAGCAGTACTTC.

This clonotype was seen repeatedly, ten times or more. V usage is TRBV12-3 or TRBV12-4 and J usage is TRBJ1-2, with D hard to call. The V end lost 3 bases, the J end lost 5 bases, and 7 bases lay between the germline ends. The CDR3 contains 12 residues. CDR3 nucleotide sequence: TGTGCCAGCAGTTTTAGCGGGTATGGCTACACCTTC. Amino acids: CASSFSGYGYTF.

CDR3 loop: CASRGTTQETQYF. Here the CDR3 DNA reads TGTGCCAGCAGGGGGACTACCCAAGAGACCCAGTACTTC. The chain has TRBV6-1 and TRBJ2-5, with TRBD2 identical over 7 bases. V gave up 6 bases and J gave up 1 base; unmatched junction bases: 2. Germline V gene lookup returns CDR1 MNHNS and CDR2 SASEGT. There are 13 residues in the CDR3.

Concerning this clonotype itself: The conserved closing phenylalanine or tryptophan is absent in this CDR3, likely reflecting a read error. The limits of the CDR3 on the DNA are not certain, so only TCRdb's listed CDR3 is given. The chain employs TRBV5-1 and TRBJ1-2; the table's D call TRBD1 went unverified against the DNA. Per the germline V gene, CDR1 is SGHRS and CDR2 is YFSETQ. The CDR3 has 9 amino acids, counting both end residues. CDR3 sequence: CTSSVGGRV.

The chain has TRBV5-8 and TRBJ2-4; possibly TRBD1 for D (5 bases). Between the trimmed V and J ends, which lost 0 bases and 4 bases, there was a span of 5 bases. CDR1 SGHTS and CDR2 YDEGEE come from the germline V gene. The CDR3 extends over 13 amino acids. The CDR3 here is CASSLGQKNIQYF. DNA for the CDR3: TGTGCCAGCAGCTTGGGACAGAAAAACATTCAGTACTTC. The full variable domain, completed using reference TRBV5-8 and TRBJ2-4, is EAGVTQSPTHLIKTRGQQATLRCSPISGHTSVYWYQQALGLGLQFLLWYDEGEERNRGNFPPRFSGRQFPNYSSELNVNALELEDSALYLCASSLGQKNIQYFGAGTRLSVL.

The chain joins TRBV7-2 to TRBJ2-2, with 11 bases matching TRBD1. The J segment lost 4 bases and the V segment lost 10 bases, leaving 5 bases of the junction unmatched. Germline V lookup: CDR1 SGHTA, CDR2 FQGNSA. This CDR3 spans 14 amino acids. CDR3 nucleotides: TGTGCCATCGGGACAGGGGGGATCACCGGGGAGCTGTTTTTT. Translated: CAIGTGGITGELFF.